Listed here are 9 T cell receptor beta chains from one sample, sequenced in a study of blood T cell repertoires in COVID-19. Libraries were prepared by immunoSEQ multiplex PCR; TCRdb keeps only in-frame clonotypes and omits some of them. The sample has around 220,000 clones, roughly 84% seen once. The sequenced sample consisted of PBMCs or T cells enriched from blood (not recorded which). These receptor sequences come from a woman aged 40 to 55 who had recovered from COVID-19.

The chain employs TRBV7-9 and TRBJ2-4; D uncertain. The V end was cut by 2 bases, the J end by 1 base, with 9 bases between. There are 15 residues in the CDR3. Germline values: CDR1 SEHNR, CDR2 FQNEAQ (reference sequence). The CDR3 sequence is CASSLSLEAKNIQYF. Here the CDR3 DNA reads TGTGCCAGCAGCTTAAGTCTTGAGGCCAAAAACATTCAGTACTTC.

This clone was found many times. The rearrangement joins TRBV2 to TRBJ2-2; 7 bases line up with TRBD2. Germline V gene lookup returns CDR1 SNHLY and CDR2 FYNNEI. After removal of 9 bases from V and 1 base from J, the junction contained 2 bases not matched to a gene. The CDR3 consists of 13 residues. CDR3 sequence (DNA): TGTGCCAGAGGGGAGGGGAACACCGGGGAGCTGTTTTTT. It translates to CARGEGNTGELFF.

This clone was counted a few times. This chain connects TRBV6-5 to TRBJ1-5, with D tentatively TRBD1 (5 bases). Germline values: CDR1 MNHEY, CDR2 SVGAGI. The CDR3 has 15 residues. Trimming pared 7 bases from V and 3 bases from J, leaving 16 bases between. The CDR3 loop reads CASNYGRVLNQPQHF. The CDR3 DNA follows: TGTGCCAGCAACTACGGCAGGGTCCTCAATCAGCCCCAGCATTTT.

V usage is TRBV20-1 and J usage is TRBJ2-1; the match to TRBD2 covers 10 bases. CDR1 is DFQATT and CDR2 is SNEGSKA in the germline V gene (reference sequence). The CDR3 loop spans 17 amino acids. V lost 3 bases and J lost 0; bases outside the gene matches: 8. CDR3 loop: CSASSSGSLTSYNEQFF. The CDR3 DNA follows: TGCAGTGCTAGTTCTAGCGGGAGCCTAACCTCCTACAATGAGCAGTTCTTC.

The V call is TRBV7-2, the J call TRBJ2-4, with D perhaps TRBD1 (6 bases). The CDR3 runs to 15 residues. The germline V gene encodes CDR1 SGHTA and CDR2 FQGNSA. V dropped 1 base and J dropped 5 bases, with 12 bases sitting between them. The CDR3 DNA reads as TGTGCCAGCAGCTTAGTACAGGGTCCTGAAAACATTCAGTACTTC. Translating gives CASSLVQGPENIQYF.

The genes are TRBV5-1 and TRBJ2-5; 8 positions match TRBD1. The junction had 4 bases not matched to a gene; V was cut back by 4 bases and J by 5 bases. This CDR3 has 13 amino acids. CDR1 is SGHRS and CDR2 is YFSETQ in the germline V gene. CDR3 protein: CASSRDRRETQYF. The CDR3 bases are TGCGCCAGCAGCAGGGACAGGCGGGAGACCCAGTACTTC.

This chain joins TRBV7-2 and TRBJ2-1; TRBD2 matches at 8 bases. V was pared by 2 bases and J by 7 bases, with 10 bases of the junction left unmatched. Germline V gene lookup returns CDR1 SGHTA and CDR2 FQGNSA. The CDR3 is 16 residues long. CDR3 DNA sequence: TGTGCCAGCAGCTTATGGTACGGGAGGGCCGGGAATGAGCAGTTCTTC. Encoded protein: CASSLWYGRAGNEQFF.

The V and J genes are TRBV28 and TRBJ2-5; TRBD2 matches at 10 bases. Germline V gives CDR1 MDHEN, CDR2 SYDVKM. The CDR3 has 13 residues. The V gene end was trimmed by 4 bases and the J gene end by 4 bases; junction bases not matched to a gene: 0. CDR3 in DNA: TGTGCCAGCAGTTGGACTAGCGGAGAGACCCAGTACTTC. Amino acids: CASSWTSGETQYF.

V and J are TRBV7-9 and TRBJ1-4; no clear D. With 7 bases removed from V and 4 bases from J, the gap between germline ends came to 13 bases. The CDR3 runs 14 residues. Germline assignment: CDR1 SEHNR and CDR2 FQNEAQ (reference sequence). In DNA, the CDR3 is TGTGCCAGCAAGTACGACACCGATAATGAAAAACTGTTTTTT. It codes for CASKYDTDNEKLFF.